Below are 20 T cell receptor beta chains sequenced from a single sample in a study of blood T cell repertoires in COVID-19. Generated by immunoSEQ multiplex PCR, the TCRdb table keeps only in-frame clones and is missing some. This sample has tens of thousands of clones; approximately 84% occur once, and the top ten carry roughly 43%. Sequencing was performed on peripheral blood. Receptors were obtained from an elderly woman with acute or convalescent COVID-19.

This chain uses TRBV29-1 with TRBJ2-7; 8 nucleotides line up with TRBD2. CDR3 size: 14 residues. Per the germline V gene, CDR1 is SQVTM and CDR2 is ANQGSEA. V gave up 7 bases and J gave up 2 bases; unmatched junction bases: 10. CDR3 region: CSASRAGGTYEQYF. The CDR3 DNA sequence: TGCAGCGCCTCAAGGGCGGGGGGAACCTACGAGCAGTACTTC.

The chain links TRBV4-2 to TRBJ1-4, with 7 bases identical to TRBD1. The junction had 9 bases not matched to a gene; V was cut back by 4 bases and J by 7 bases. CDR1 and CDR2 from the germline V gene are LGHNA and YNFKEQ. This CDR3 contains 15 residues. The CDR3 bases are TGTGCCAGCAGCCTCCCCGGGACAGAGCCTGAAAAACTGTTTTTT. Encoded protein: CASSLPGTEPEKLFF.

The rearrangement links TRBV13 to TRBJ1-6, with a possible D match to TRBD1 (6 bases). The germline V gene has CDR1 PRHDT and CDR2 FYEKMQ (reference sequence). V was clipped by 2 bases and J by 10 bases, with 18 bases between them. CDR3 length equals 16 residues. DNA for the CDR3: TGTGCCAGCAGCTTACGTCAGGGGACAACAGGGTCACCCCTCCACTTT. Its translation: CASSLRQGTTGSPLHF.

Concerning this clone itself: Other nucleotide sequences from this sample produce the same CDR3. This chain uses TRBV11-2 with TRBJ2-7; D is unclear. Germline loops: CDR1 SGHAT, CDR2 FQNNGV. The V and J ends lost 2 bases and 1 base respectively, with 6 bases between them. The CDR3 contains 13 residues. The chain's CDR3 is CASSLSRSYEQYF. The CDR3 DNA is TGTGCCAGCAGCTTAAGCAGGTCCTACGAGCAGTACTTC. The full variable domain, its missing parts supplied by reference TRBV11-2 and TRBJ2-7, is EAGVAQSPRYKIIEKRQSVAFWCNPISGHATLYWYQQILGQGPKLLIQFQNNGVVDDSQLPKDRFSAERLKGVDSTLKIQPAKLEDSAVYLCASSLSRSYEQYFGPGTRLTVT.

The chain joins TRBV2 to TRBJ1-5; 8 bases map to TRBD1. This CDR3 region has 17 residues. The V gene's germline CDR1 is SNHLY and CDR2 FYNNEI. The J segment lost 1 base and the V segment lost 5 bases, leaving 10 bases of the junction unmatched. This chain's CDR3 is CASSRSRGRESNQPQHF. As DNA, the CDR3 is TGTGCCAGCAGTCGATCCAGGGGGCGCGAGAGCAATCAGCCCCAGCATTTT. Based on the CDR3 plus reference TRBV2 and TRBJ1-5, the full variable domain is EPEVTQTPSHQVTQMGQEVILRCVPISNHLYFYWYRQILGQKVEFLVSFYNNEISEKSEIFDDQFSVERPDGSNFTLKIRSTKLEDSAMYFCASSRSRGRESNQPQHFGDGTRLSIL.

The chain couples TRBV5-6 to TRBJ1-3; D gene uncertain. Germline CDR1 reads SGHDT; CDR2 reads YYEEEE. The CDR3 length is 15 residues. V lost 1 base to trimming and J lost 1 base, with 9 bases between them. In DNA form, the CDR3 reads TGTGCCAGCAGCTTGAGGCAGACTTCTGGAAACACCATATATTTT. It translates to CASSLRQTSGNTIYF.

The chain joins TRBV5-6 to TRBJ2-5, with TRBD1 matching 7 bases. Per the germline V gene, CDR1 is SGHDT and CDR2 is YYEEEE. Losses at the gene ends were 2 bases for V and 5 bases for J; bases not matched to a gene: 3. The CDR3 is 13 residues long. The CDR3 region has the DNA TGTGCCAGCAGCTTCCTACAGGGGGAGACCCAGTACTTC. This encodes CASSFLQGETQYF.

This rearrangement joins TRBV28 to TRBJ2-3, with unresolved D. Trimming took 3 bases from V and 1 from J, leaving 5 bases between them. The CDR3 is 13 residues long. CDR1 and CDR2 (germline): MDHEN, SYDVKM. The CDR3 loop reads CASSFPGTDTQYF. CDR3 DNA sequence: TGTGCCAGCAGTTTCCCCGGCACAGATACGCAGTATTTT.

The CDR3 coding sequence is TGTGCCAGCAGCGTAGAACCCGGGTTGGCTACGCAGTATTTT. Protein sequence: CASSVEPGLATQYF. The chain recombines TRBV9 with TRBJ2-3; no clear D. This CDR3 has 14 residues. Germline CDR1 is SGDLS and CDR2 is YYNGEE. Trimming shortened V by 0 bases and J by 8 bases, and 13 bases separated the two germline ends.

The chain combines TRBV6-1 with TRBJ2-7, with 7 bases identical to TRBD2. V dropped 3 bases and J dropped 1; count of bases not matched to a gene: 9. The germline CDR1 and CDR2 sequences are MNHNS and SASEGT. The CDR3 is made up of 16 amino acids. CDR3 coding DNA: TGTGCCAGCAGTGACCCGGCGCAGCGGGGTTCCTACGAGCAGTACTTC. Translated: CASSDPAQRGSYEQYF.

V gene TRBV6-6 combines with J gene TRBJ2-4, with D possibly being TRBD2 (5 bases). This CDR3 comprises 15 residues. Germline V gene lookup returns CDR1 MNHNY and CDR2 SVGAGI (reference sequence). The V end lost 4 bases, the J end lost 0 bases, and 10 bases lay between the germline ends. The CDR3 is CASSSGILAKNIQYF. Written as DNA, the CDR3 is TGTGCCAGCAGTTCCGGGATACTAGCCAAAAACATTCAGTACTTC.

This clone was detected only once. This chain joins TRBV15 and TRBJ1-2; 7 bases are a match to TRBD1. Trimming took 4 bases from V and 7 from J; bases not matched to a gene: 3. This CDR3 has 12 amino acids. The germline CDR1 and CDR2 sequences are LNHNV and YYDKDF (reference sequence). The CDR3 region has the DNA TGTGCCACCAGCAACCACAGGGGTGGCTACACCTTC. Translated, it gives CATSNHRGGYTF.

This chain connects TRBV7-8 to TRBJ1-6; tentatively, D is TRBD1 (5 bases). This CDR3 has 13 amino acids. CDR1 is SGHVS and CDR2 is FQNEAQ in the germline V gene. Trimming stripped 6 bases from V and 9 bases from J, with 12 bases between. The CDR3 sequence is CASSQGRTSPLHF. Here the CDR3 DNA reads TGTGCCAGCAGTCAGGGTAGGACTTCACCCCTCCACTTT.

The chain links TRBV19 to TRBJ1-5; TRBD1 matches at 9 bases. Germline CDR1 reads LNHDA; CDR2 reads SQIVND (reference sequence). CDR3 size: 17 residues. V lost 7 bases, J lost 1 base, and 11 bases stayed unmatched. CDR3 nucleotide sequence: TGTGCCAGTAATAACCGGGACAGGGCCGGGAGCAATCAGCCCCAGCATTTT. Amino acid sequence: CASNNRDRAGSNQPQHF.

This clone was counted once. This CDR3 reads CASSLSAGTKYEQYF. In DNA form, the CDR3 reads TGTGCCAGCAGTTTATCGGCGGGGACCAAGTACGAGCAGTACTTC. The chain recombines TRBV27 with TRBJ2-7; possibly TRBD2 for D (6 bases). CDR3 length equals 15 residues. Germline V CDR1 and CDR2: MNHEY, SMNVEV (reference sequence). V was shortened by 0 bases and J by 4 bases, with 13 bases between the two germline ends.

V gene TRBV18 combines with J gene TRBJ1-1, with D possibly TRBD1 on 6 matching bases. The CDR3 has 15 residues. V lost 2 bases and J lost 1, with 11 bases in between. The germline V gene has CDR1 KGHSH and CDR2 LQKENI. CDR3 in DNA: TGTGCCAGCTCACCAACCGGGACACAGAACACTGAAGCTTTCTTT. This encodes CASSPTGTQNTEAFF. The full variable domain, with the rest looked up from reference TRBV18 and TRBJ1-1, is NAGVMQNPRHLVRRRGQEARLRCSPMKGHSHVYWYRQLPEEGLKFMVYLQKENIIDESGMPKERFSAEFPKEGPSILRIQQVVRGDSAAYFCASSPTGTQNTEAFFGQGTRLTVV.

This clone is classed as large. The chain joins TRBV4-2 to TRBJ2-2; 10 bases are shared with TRBD2. The CDR3 loop spans 18 amino acids. The germline CDR1 and CDR2 sequences are LGHNA and YNFKEQ. V trimming: 0 bases; J trimming: 4 bases; junction bases outside the gene matches: 8. This chain's CDR3 is CASSQDTAGGPSTGELFF. In nucleotides, the CDR3 is TGTGCCAGCAGCCAAGATACAGCGGGGGGGCCCAGCACCGGGGAGCTGTTTTTT.

The chain uses TRBV28 and TRBJ1-2; 12 nucleotides line up with TRBD1. Germline-derived CDR1 and CDR2 are MDHEN and SYDVKM. This CDR3 spans 15 amino acids. Trimming took 5 bases from V and 0 from J; bases not matched to a gene: 1. CDR3 sequence (DNA): TGTGCCAGCAGTCGGGACAGGGGGCCTAACTATGGCTACACCTTC. Encoded protein: CASSRDRGPNYGYTF.

The chain is built from TRBV7-2 and TRBJ2-3; 10 bases map to TRBD2. Germline loops: CDR1 SGHTA, CDR2 FQGNSA. With 3 bases clipped from V and 8 bases from J, the junction kept 2 bases outside the gene matches. The CDR3 sequence is 13 residues long. The CDR3 nucleotides read TGTGCCAGCAGCTTTCAGCGGGAGGGTACGCAGTATTTT. Encoded protein: CASSFQREGTQYF.

V and J are TRBV3-1 (or the pseudogene TRBV3-2) and TRBJ1-2; D unresolved. This CDR3 has 14 residues. V was shortened by 3 bases and J by 1 base, with 9 bases between the two germline ends. CDR1 is LGHDT, CDR2 YNNKEL, per germline (reference sequence). Here the CDR3 DNA reads TGTGCCAGCAGCCAGGGAGACCTTAACTATGGCTACACCTTC. Residues: CASSQGDLNYGYTF.